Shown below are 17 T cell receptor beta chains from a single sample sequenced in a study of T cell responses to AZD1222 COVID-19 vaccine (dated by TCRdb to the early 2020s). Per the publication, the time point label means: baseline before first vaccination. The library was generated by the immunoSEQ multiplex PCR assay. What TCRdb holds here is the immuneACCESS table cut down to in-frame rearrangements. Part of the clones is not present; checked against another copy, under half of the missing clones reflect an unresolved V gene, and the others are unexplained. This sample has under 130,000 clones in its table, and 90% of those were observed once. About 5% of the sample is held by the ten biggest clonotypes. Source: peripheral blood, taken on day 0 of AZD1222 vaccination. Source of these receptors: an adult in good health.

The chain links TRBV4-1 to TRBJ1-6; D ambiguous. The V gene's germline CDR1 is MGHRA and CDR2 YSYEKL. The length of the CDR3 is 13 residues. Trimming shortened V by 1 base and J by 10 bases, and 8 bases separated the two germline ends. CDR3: CASSQGVGSPLHF. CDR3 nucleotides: TGCGCCAGCAGCCAAGGGGTGGGGTCACCCCTCCACTTT.

Here the CDR3 DNA reads TGCGCCAGCAGCCAAGGTCCTGGCAGCGGGGGGGACTACGAGCAGTACTTC. Protein: CASSQGPGSGGDYEQYF. V and J are TRBV4-1 and TRBJ2-7, with TRBD2 identical over 10 bases. The CDR3 sequence is 17 residues long. V lost 1 base, J lost 3 bases, and 9 bases stayed unmatched. Germline assignment: CDR1 MGHRA and CDR2 YSYEKL.

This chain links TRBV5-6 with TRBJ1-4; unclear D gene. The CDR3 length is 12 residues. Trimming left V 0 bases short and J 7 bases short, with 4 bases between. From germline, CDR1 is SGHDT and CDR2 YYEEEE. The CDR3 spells CASSLAGEKLFF. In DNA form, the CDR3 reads TGTGCCAGCAGCTTGGCGGGTGAAAAACTGTTTTTT.

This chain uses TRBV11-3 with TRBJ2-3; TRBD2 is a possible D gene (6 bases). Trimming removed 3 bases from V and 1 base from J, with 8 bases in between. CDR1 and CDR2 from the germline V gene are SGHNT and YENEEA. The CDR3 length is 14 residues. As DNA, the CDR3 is TGTGCCAGCAGCTTCGGCGGGGGCACAGATACGCAGTATTTT. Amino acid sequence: CASSFGGGTDTQYF. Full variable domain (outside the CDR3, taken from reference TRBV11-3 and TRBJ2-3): EAGVVQSPRYKIIEKKQPVAFWCNPISGHNTLYWYLQNLGQGPELLIRYENEEAVDDSQLPKDRFSAERLKGVDSTLKIQPAELGDSAVYLCASSFGGGTDTQYFGPGTRLTVL.

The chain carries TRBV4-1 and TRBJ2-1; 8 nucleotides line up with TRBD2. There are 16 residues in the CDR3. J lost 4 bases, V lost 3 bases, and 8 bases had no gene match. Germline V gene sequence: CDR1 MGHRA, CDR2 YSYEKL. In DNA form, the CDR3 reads TGCGCCAGCAGCCAGGGGCACGGGGGGGGTTACAATGAGCAGTTCTTC. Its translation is CASSQGHGGGYNEQFF.

The CDR3: CASSAFVNTEAFF. The CDR3 DNA reads TGTGCCAGCAGTGCTTTTGTTAACACTGAAGCTTTCTTT. The V and J genes are TRBV12-3 or TRBV12-4 and TRBJ1-1; D gene uncertain. CDR3 length: 13 amino acids. Deletions cut 5 bases from V and 2 bases from J, with 9 bases between.

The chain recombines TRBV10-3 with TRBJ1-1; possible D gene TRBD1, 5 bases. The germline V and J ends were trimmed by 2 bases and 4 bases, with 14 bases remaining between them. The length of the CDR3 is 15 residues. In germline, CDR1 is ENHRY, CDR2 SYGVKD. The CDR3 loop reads CAISESSGTATEAFF. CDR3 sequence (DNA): TGTGCCATCAGTGAGAGTTCGGGGACGGCCACTGAAGCTTTCTTT.

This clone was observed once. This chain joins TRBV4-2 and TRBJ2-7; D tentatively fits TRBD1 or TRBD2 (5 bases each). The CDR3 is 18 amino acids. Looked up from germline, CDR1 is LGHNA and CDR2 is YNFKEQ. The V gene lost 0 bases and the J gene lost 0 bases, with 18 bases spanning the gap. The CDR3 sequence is CASSQDDLLAGGSYEQYF. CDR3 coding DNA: TGTGCCAGCAGCCAAGACGACCTCCTCGCTGGGGGCTCCTACGAGCAGTACTTC.

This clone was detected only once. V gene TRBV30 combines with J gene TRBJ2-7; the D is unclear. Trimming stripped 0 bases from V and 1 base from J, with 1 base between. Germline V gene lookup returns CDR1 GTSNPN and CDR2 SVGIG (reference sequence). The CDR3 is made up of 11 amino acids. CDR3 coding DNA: TGTGCCTGGAGTGTATCCTACGAGCAGTACTTC. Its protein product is CAWSVSYEQYF.

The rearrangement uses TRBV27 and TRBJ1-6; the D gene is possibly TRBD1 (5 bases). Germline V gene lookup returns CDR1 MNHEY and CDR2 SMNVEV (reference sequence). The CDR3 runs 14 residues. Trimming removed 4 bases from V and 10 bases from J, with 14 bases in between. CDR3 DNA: TGTGCCAGCAGTTACCGGGACGCTTGGTCACCCCTCCACTTT. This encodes CASSYRDAWSPLHF.

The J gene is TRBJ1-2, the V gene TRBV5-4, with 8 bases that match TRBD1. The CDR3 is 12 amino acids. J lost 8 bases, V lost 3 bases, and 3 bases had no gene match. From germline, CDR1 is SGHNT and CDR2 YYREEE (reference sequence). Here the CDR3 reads CASSSDRVGYTF. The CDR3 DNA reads TGTGCCAGCAGCTCGGACAGGGTCGGCTACACCTTC. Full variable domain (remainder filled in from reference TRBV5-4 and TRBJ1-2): ETGVTQSPTHLIKTRGQQVTLRCSSQSGHNTVSWYQQALGQGPQFIFQYYREEENGRGNFPPRFSGLQFPNYSSELNVNALELDDSALYLCASSSDRVGYTFGSGTRLTVV.

CDR3 nucleotides: TGTGCCAGCTCCCGAAGGCACATGAACACTGAAGCTTTCTTT. Amino acid sequence: CASSRRHMNTEAFF. The chain recombines TRBV18 with TRBJ1-1; D is undetermined. Germline lookup yields CDR1 KGHSH and CDR2 LQKENI. This CDR3 is built from 14 residues. Trimming took off 6 bases at V and 0 bases at J, with 11 bases between the two ends.

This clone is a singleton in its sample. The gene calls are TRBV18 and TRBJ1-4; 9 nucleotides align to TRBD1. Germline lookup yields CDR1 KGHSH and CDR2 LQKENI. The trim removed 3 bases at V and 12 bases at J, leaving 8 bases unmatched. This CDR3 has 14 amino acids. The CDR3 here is CASSPPVGQGQLFF. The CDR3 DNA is TGTGCCAGCTCACCCCCGGTGGGACAGGGCCAACTGTTTTTT.

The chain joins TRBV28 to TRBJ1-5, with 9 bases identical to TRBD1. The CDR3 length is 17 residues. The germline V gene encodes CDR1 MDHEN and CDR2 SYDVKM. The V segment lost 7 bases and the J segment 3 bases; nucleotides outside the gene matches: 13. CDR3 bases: TGTGCCAGCATTAACACCCTGACAGGGGGTATCAATCAGCCCCAGCATTTT. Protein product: CASINTLTGGINQPQHF.

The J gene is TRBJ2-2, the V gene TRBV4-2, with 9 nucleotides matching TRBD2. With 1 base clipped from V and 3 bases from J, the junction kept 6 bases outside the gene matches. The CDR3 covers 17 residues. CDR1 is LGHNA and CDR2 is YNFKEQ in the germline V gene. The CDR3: CASSQGAAGGYTGELFF. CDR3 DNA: TGTGCCAGCAGCCAAGGGGCGGCGGGGGGGTACACCGGGGAGCTGTTTTTT.

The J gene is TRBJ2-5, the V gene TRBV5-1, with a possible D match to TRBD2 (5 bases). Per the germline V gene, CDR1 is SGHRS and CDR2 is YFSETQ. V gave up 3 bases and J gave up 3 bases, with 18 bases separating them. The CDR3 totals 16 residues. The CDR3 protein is CASSSHPTRPEETQYF. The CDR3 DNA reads TGCGCCAGCAGCTCCCACCCTACTAGGCCGGAAGAGACCCAGTACTTC. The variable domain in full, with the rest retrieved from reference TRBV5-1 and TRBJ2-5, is KAGVTQTPRYLIKTRGQQVTLSCSPISGHRSVSWYQQTPGQGLQFLFEYFSETQRNKGNFPGRFSGRQFSNSRSEMNVSTLELGDSALYLCASSSHPTRPEETQYFGPGTRLLVL.

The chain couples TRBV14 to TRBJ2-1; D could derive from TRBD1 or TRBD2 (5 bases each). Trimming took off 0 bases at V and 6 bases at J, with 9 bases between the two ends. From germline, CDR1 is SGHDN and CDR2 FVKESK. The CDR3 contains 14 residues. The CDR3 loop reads CASSQEVGVNEQFF. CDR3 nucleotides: TGTGCCAGCAGCCAAGAAGTGGGGGTCAATGAGCAGTTCTTC.